A selection of T cell receptor beta chains follows, all from one sample in a study of cytomegalovirus exposure and HLA in healthy donors. TCRdb keeps only in-frame clones here, not all; method: immunoSEQ multiplex PCR. The repertoire holds under 200,000 clones, with 79% as singletons. The specimen sequenced was PBMCs. These TCRs come from a middle-aged woman in good health and CMV-seronegative. CDR3s include the opening cysteine and the closing phenylalanine or tryptophan. The D gene is left open where the match is weak. For some rows the clone size is stated as once, few or many, or as a class when expanded; others skip it.

v_gene	abundance	d_gene	j_gene	CDR3nt	CDR3aa
TRBV6-6	-	-	TRBJ1-2	TGTGCCAGCAGTACCCCCATGGGGGGATTTGACTATGGCTACACCTTC	CASSTPMGGFDYGYTF
TRBV29-1	-	-	TRBJ2-7	TGCAGCGTTTGGGGGGGGGCCGGGAACGAGCAGTACTTC	CSVWGGAGNEQYF
TRBV7-2	-	-	TRBJ1-5	TGTGCCAGCAGCCTATTGGGGGCCGCCGCGCCCCAGCATTTT	CASSLLGAAAPQHF
TRBV5-6	few	-	TRBJ2-7	TGTGCCAGCAGAACCGGGTATTCGGCGTACGAGCAGTACTTC	CASRTGYSAYEQYF
TRBV27	-	TRBD2	TRBJ2-2	TGTGCCAGCGGCGGGAGACCCGCCGGGGAGCTGTTTTTT	CASGGRPAGELFF
TRBV5-4	few	-	TRBJ2-3	TGTGCCAGCAGACGGGATCAGATTGGGGGCAAAGGAGATACGCAGTATTTT	CASRRDQIGGKGDTQYF
TRBV25-1	-	-	TRBJ1-1	TGTGCCAGCAGCTCAACCAGCGCGGGCAAAGCTTTCTTT	CASSSTSAGKAFF
TRBV5-1	-	-	TRBJ1-1	TGCGCCAGCAGCGTCGCGACAGGGAACACTGAAGCTTTCTTT	CASSVATGNTEAFF
TRBV28	-	TRBD1	TRBJ1-5	TGTGCCAGCAGGTCCACAGGGGGCCCGAATCAGCCCCAGCATTTT	CASRSTGGPNQPQHF
TRBV4-1	few	-	TRBJ1-5	TGCGCCAGCAGCCAAGTCGCACGGTTCAATCAGCCCCAGCATTTT	CASSQVARFNQPQHF
TRBV28	-	TRBD2	TRBJ2-3	TGTGCCAGCAGTTTTTCCAGACTAGCGGGAGTAACAGATACGCAGTATTTT	CASSFSRLAGVTDTQYF
TRBV5-1	-	-	TRBJ1-3	TGCGCCAGCAGCCCATTCCAGGGGTCTGGAAACACCATATATTTT	CASSPFQGSGNTIYF
TRBV4-3	-	-	TRBJ2-2	TGCGCCAGCAGCCAAGATCGCCAGGGTACCGGGGAGCTGTTTTTT	CASSQDRQGTGELFF
TRBV28	-	-	TRBJ1-2	TGTGCCGTCCACCTAGGGGCCCCCGGGGGCTACACCTTC	CAVHLGAPGGYTF
TRBV10-3	-	TRBD2	TRBJ2-5	TGTGCCTCCGGGGGACTAGCGGGGGAACAAGAGACCCAGTACTTC	CASGGLAGEQETQYF
TRBV5-6	-	TRBD1	TRBJ2-7	TGTGCCAGCAGCCTGGACAGGAGCTACGAGCAGTACTTC	CASSLDRSYEQYF
TRBV5-1	-	TRBD1	TRBJ2-7	TGCGCCAGCAGCTTGGATGCAGGGGGCGTCTACGAGCAGTACTTC	CASSLDAGGVYEQYF
TRBV10-2	-	TRBD1	TRBJ1-3	TGCGCCAGCAGTGTTGGACAGGGGGCAAACACCATATATTTT	CASSVGQGANTIYF
TRBV11-2	-	TRBD1	TRBJ2-7	TGTGCCAGCAGCCCACGACAGGGCTCGGGCTACGAGCAGTACTTC	CASSPRQGSGYEQYF
TRBV6-5	-	TRBD2	TRBJ2-1	TGTGCCAGCAGTTATCGAGGACTAGGCTCCTACAATGAGCAGTTCTTC	CASSYRGLGSYNEQFF
TRBV19	-	-	TRBJ1-4	TGTGCCACCGGACCGGAGGTGACTAATGAAAAACTGTTTTTT	CATGPEVTNEKLFF
TRBV2	-	TRBD1	TRBJ2-7	TGTGCCAGCAGTGGGGAGCAAAAGACCGACAGGGGGCCCGCTTTTATACGGGGGGAGCAGTACTTC	CASSGEQKTDRGPAFIRGEQYF
TRBV7-2	-	-	TRBJ2-5	TGTGCCAGCAGCTTTGACTCGGGGAAAGAGACCCAGTACTTC	CASSFDSGKETQYF
TRBV5-4	few	TRBD1	TRBJ1-6	TGTGCCAGCAGCACGGGACAGGGGGACTCACCCCTCCACTTT	CASSTGQGDSPLHF
TRBV11-2	-	-	TRBJ1-2	TGTGCCAGCAGATACACGGGCAGGGAGGGCTTTAACTATGGCTACACCTTC	CASRYTGREGFNYGYTF
TRBV7-2	-	-	TRBJ2-3	TGTGCCAGCAGCCCCGTAACAGATACGCAGTATTTT	CASSPVTDTQYF
TRBV27	-	-	TRBJ1-3	TGTGCCAGCAGTTTAAGGGGCTCTGGAAACACCATATATTTT	CASSLRGSGNTIYF
TRBV7-2	-	TRBD2	TRBJ2-3	TGTGCCAGCAGCTTAGGGCGGGGGAGACTCACAGATACGCAGTATTTT	CASSLGRGRLTDTQYF
TRBV9	-	-	TRBJ2-7	TGTGCCAGCTTTTCTCGGGAGCAGTACTTC	CASFSREQYF
TRBV5-1	-	-	TRBJ2-3	TGCGCCAGCAGCCTAGAGGCGCACCGCACAGATACGCAGTATTTT	CASSLEAHRTDTQYF
TRBV13	-	TRBD2	TRBJ2-7	TGTGCCAGCAGCTTCCCACATAGCGGGAGTGGCGAGCAGTACTTC	CASSFPHSGSGEQYF
TRBV30	few	-	TRBJ1-5	TGTGCCTGGAGTAGAGGGGAGGGTCAGCCCCAGCATTTT	CAWSRGEGQPQHF
TRBV4-2	once	TRBD1	TRBJ2-2	TGTGCCAGCAGCCCCCGACAGGGGGGGAACACCGGGGAGCTGTTTTTT	CASSPRQGGNTGELFF
TRBV27	-	TRBD2	TRBJ2-3	TGTGCCAGCAGTTTATCGGGGACTAGCGGGGAGGGGTATTTT	CASSLSGTSGEGYF
TRBV7-9	-	-	TRBJ2-7	TGTGCCAGCAGCTGGGGGGAATACGAGCAGTACTTC	CASSWGEYEQYF
TRBV5-4	-	TRBD1	TRBJ1-5	TGTGCCAGCAGCCAAGAGGTGACAGGGGCGGGTCAGCCCCAGCATTTT	CASSQEVTGAGQPQHF
TRBV28	-	-	TRBJ2-7	TGTGCCAGCAGCCTGGACACCCAATACGAGCAGTACTTC	CASSLDTQYEQYF
TRBV11-2	-	TRBD2	TRBJ2-5	TGTGCCAGCAGCTTCGCAGCGGGAGATGGTGAGACCCAGTACTTC	CASSFAAGDGETQYF
TRBV4-1	-	TRBD1	TRBJ2-7	TGCGCCAGCAGCCAAGTTTCGGGACAGGGGCCGATTAGCTCCTACGAGCAGTACTTC	CASSQVSGQGPISSYEQYF
TRBV2	once	TRBD1	TRBJ1-6	TGTGCCAGCAGCGAGAGGGACAGCAATTCACCCCTCCACTTT	CASSERDSNSPLHF
TRBV7-9	-	TRBD1	TRBJ2-3	TGTGCCAGCCTGGGACAGGGCCATACCACAGATACGCAGTATTTT	CASLGQGHTTDTQYF
TRBV6-1	few	TRBD1	TRBJ2-3	TGTGCCAGCAGCCCAACAGGGGCTAGCACAGATACGCAGTATTTT	CASSPTGASTDTQYF